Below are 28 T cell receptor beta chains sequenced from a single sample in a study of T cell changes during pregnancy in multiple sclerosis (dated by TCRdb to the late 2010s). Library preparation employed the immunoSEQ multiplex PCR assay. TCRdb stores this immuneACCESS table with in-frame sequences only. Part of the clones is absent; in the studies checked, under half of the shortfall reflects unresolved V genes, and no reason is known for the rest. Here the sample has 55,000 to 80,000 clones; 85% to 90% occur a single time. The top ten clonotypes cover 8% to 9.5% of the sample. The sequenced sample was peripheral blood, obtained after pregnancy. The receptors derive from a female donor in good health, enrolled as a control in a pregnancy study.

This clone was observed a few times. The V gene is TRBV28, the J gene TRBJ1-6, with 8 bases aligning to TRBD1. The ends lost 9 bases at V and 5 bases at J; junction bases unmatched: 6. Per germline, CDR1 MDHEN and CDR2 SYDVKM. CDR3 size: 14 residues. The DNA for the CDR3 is TGTGCCAGTGATTGGACAGGGCATAATTCACCCCTCCACTTT. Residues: CASDWTGHNSPLHF. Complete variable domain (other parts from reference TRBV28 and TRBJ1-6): DVKVTQSSRYLVKRTGEKVFLECVQDMDHENMFWYRQDPGLGLRLIYFSYDVKMKEKGDIPEGYSVSREKKERFSLILESASTNQTSMYLCASDWTGHNSPLHFGNGTRLTVT.

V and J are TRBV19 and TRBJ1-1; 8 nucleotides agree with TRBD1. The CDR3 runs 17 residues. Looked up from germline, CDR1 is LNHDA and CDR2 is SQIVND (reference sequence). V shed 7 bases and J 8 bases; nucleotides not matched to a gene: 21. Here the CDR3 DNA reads TGTGCCAGTACCCCACCCGGGCTGGACAGGGATAATGGGGAAGCTTTCTTT. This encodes CASTPPGLDRDNGEAFF.

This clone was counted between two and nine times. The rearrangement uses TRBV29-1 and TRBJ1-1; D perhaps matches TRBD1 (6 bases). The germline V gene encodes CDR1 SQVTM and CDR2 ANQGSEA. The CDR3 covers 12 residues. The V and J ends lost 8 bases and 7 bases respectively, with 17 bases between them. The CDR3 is CSLREGHGEAFF. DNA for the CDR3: TGCAGCCTCAGGGAGGGACACGGTGAAGCTTTCTTT.

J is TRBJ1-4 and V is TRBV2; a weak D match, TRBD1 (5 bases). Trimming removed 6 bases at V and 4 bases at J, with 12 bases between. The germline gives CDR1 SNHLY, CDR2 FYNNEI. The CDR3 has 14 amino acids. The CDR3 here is CASRATEVNEKLFF. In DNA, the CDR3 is TGTGCCAGCAGAGCGACAGAAGTTAATGAAAAACTGTTTTTT.

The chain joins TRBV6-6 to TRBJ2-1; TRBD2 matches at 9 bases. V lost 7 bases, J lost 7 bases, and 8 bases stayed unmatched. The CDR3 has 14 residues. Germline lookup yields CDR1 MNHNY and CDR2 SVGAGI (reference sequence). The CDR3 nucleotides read TGTGCCAGCATCCCAAGGACTAGCGTTAATGAGCAGTTCTTC. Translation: CASIPRTSVNEQFF.

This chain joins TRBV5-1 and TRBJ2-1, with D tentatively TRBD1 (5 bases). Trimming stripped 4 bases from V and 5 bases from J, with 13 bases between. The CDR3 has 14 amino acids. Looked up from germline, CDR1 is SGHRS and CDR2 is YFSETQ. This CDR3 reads CASSMDTGDNEQFF. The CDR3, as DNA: TGCGCCAGCAGCATGGACACAGGAGACAATGAGCAGTTCTTC.

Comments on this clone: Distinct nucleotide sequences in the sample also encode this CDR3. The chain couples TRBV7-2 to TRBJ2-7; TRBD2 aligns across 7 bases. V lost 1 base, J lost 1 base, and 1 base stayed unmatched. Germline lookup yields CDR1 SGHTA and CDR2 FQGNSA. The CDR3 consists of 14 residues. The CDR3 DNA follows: TGTGCCAGCAGCTTAGGGGGGGGTTCCTACGAGCAGTACTTC. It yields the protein CASSLGGGSYEQYF.

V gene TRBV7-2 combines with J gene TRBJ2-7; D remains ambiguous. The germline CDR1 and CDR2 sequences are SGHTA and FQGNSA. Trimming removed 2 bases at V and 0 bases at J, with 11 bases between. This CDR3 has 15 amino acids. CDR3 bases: TGTGCCAGCAGCTTACGACCCTCGGGCTCCTACGAGCAGTACTTC. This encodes CASSLRPSGSYEQYF. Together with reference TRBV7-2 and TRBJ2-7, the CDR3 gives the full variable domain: GAGVSQSPSNKVTEKGKDVELRCDPISGHTALYWYRQSLGQGLEFLIYFQGNSAPDKSGLPSDRFSAERTGGSVSTLTIQRTQQEDSAVYLCASSLRPSGSYEQYFGPGTRLTVT.

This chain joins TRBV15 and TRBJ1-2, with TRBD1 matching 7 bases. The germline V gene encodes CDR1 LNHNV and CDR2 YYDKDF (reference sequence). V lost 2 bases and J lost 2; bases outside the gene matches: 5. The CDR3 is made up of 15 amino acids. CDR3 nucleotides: TGTGCCACCAGCAGACCGACAGGGAGAAACTATGGCTACACCTTC. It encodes CATSRPTGRNYGYTF.

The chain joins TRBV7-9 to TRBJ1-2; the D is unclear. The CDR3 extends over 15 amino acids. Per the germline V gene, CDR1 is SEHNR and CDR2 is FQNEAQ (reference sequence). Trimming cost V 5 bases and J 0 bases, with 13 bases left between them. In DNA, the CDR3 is TGTGCCAGCAGCAAATATCAGGCGCCTAACTATGGCTACACCTTC. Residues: CASSKYQAPNYGYTF.

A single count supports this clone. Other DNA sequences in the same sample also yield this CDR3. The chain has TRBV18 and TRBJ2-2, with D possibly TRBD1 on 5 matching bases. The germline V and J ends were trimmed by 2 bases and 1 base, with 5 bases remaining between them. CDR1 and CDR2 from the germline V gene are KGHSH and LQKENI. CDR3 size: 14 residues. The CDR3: CASSPRGNTGELFF. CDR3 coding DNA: TGTGCCAGCTCACCAAGGGGGAACACCGGGGAGCTGTTTTTT.

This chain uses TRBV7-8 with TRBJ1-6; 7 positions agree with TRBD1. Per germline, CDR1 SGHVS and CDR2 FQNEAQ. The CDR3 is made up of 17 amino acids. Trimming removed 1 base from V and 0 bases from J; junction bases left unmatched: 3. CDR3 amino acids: CASSLEGDSSYNSPLHF. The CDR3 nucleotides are TGTGCCAGCAGCTTAGAGGGGGACAGCTCCTATAATTCACCCCTCCACTTT.

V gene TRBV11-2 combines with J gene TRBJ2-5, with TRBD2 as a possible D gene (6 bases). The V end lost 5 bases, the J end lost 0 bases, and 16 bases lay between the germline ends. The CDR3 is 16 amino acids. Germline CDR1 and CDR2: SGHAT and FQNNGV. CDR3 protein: CASSIRDSLYQETQYF. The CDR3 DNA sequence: TGTGCCAGCAGCATCCGGGACTCCTTGTACCAAGAGACCCAGTACTTC.

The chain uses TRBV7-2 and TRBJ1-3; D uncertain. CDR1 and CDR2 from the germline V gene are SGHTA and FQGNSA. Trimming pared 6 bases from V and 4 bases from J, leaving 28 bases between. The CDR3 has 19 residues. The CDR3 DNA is TGTGCCAGCAGGAGAATCAGCCAAGCCTGGCCGGGAGGCGGAAACACCATATATTTT. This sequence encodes CASRRISQAWPGGGNTIYF. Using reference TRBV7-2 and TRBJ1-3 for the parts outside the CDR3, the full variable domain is GAGVSQSPSNKVTEKGKDVELRCDPISGHTALYWYRQSLGQGLEFLIYFQGNSAPDKSGLPSDRFSAERTGGSVSTLTIQRTQQEDSAVYLCASRRISQAWPGGGNTIYFGEGSWLTVV.

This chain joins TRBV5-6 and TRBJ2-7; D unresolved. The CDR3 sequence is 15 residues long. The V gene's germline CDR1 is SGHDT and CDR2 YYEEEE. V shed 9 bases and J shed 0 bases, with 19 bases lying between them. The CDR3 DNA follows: TGTGCCACCCGTTGGCGGCTAAGAAGCTCCTACGAGCAGTACTTC. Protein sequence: CATRWRLRSSYEQYF.

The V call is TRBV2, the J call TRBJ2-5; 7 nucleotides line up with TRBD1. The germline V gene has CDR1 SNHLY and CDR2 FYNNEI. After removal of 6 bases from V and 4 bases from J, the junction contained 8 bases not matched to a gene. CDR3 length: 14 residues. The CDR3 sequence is CASRVTGWGETQYF. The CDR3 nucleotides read TGTGCCAGCAGAGTGACAGGGTGGGGAGAGACCCAGTACTTC. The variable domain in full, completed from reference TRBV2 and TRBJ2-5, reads EPEVTQTPSHQVTQMGQEVILRCVPISNHLYFYWYRQILGQKVEFLVSFYNNEISEKSEIFDDQFSVERPDGSNFTLKIRSTKLEDSAMYFCASRVTGWGETQYFGPGTRLLVL.

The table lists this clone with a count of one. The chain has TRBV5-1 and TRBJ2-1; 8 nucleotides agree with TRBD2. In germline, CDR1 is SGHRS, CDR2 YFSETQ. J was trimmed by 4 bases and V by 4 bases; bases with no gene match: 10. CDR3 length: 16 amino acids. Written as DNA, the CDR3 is TGCGCCAGCAGCGGATCGAGCGGGAGTCGGTACAATGAGCAGTTCTTC. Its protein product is CASSGSSGSRYNEQFF.

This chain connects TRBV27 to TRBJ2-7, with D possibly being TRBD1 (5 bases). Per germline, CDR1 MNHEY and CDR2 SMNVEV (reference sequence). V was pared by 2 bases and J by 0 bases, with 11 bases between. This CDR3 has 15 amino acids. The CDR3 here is CASSLGRASSYEQYF. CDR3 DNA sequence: TGTGCCAGCAGTTTAGGCAGGGCCAGCTCCTACGAGCAGTACTTC.

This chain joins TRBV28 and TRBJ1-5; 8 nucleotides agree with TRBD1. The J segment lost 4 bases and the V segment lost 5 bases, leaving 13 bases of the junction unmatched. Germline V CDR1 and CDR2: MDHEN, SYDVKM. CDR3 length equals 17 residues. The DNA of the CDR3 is TGTGCCAGCAGTCCAACTATCGGACAGGGATGGAATCAGCCCCAGCATTTT. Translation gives CASSPTIGQGWNQPQHF.

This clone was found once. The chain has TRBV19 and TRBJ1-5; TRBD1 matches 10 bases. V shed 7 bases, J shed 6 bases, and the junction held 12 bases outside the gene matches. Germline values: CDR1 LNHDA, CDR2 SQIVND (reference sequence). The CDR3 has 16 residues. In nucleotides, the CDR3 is TGTGCCAGTACTCCTCTACCGGGACAGGGGCGTCAGCCCCAGCATTTT. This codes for CASTPLPGQGRQPQHF.

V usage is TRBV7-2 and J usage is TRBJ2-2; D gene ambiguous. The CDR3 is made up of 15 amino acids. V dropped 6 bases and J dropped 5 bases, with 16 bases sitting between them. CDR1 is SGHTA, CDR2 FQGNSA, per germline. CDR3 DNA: TGTGCCAGCAGACTGAACTCCCTCGGGACCGGGGAGCTGTTTTTT. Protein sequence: CASRLNSLGTGELFF. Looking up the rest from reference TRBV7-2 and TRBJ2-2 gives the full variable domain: GAGVSQSPSNKVTEKGKDVELRCDPISGHTALYWYRQSLGQGLEFLIYFQGNSAPDKSGLPSDRFSAERTGGSVSTLTIQRTQQEDSAVYLCASRLNSLGTGELFFGEGSRLTVL.

The CDR3 DNA is TGTGCCAGCAGCTTCGCGGGACAGAACTATGGCTACACCTTC. Protein sequence: CASSFAGQNYGYTF. The chain is built from TRBV5-4 and TRBJ1-2; TRBD1 aligns across 7 bases. The V segment lost 2 bases and the J segment 2 bases; nucleotides outside the gene matches: 3. CDR1 is SGHNT and CDR2 is YYREEE in the germline V gene (reference sequence). The CDR3 covers 14 residues.

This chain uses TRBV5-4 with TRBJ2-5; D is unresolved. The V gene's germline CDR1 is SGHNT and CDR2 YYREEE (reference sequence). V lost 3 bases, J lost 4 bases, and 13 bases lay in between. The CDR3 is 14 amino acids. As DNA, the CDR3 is TGTGCCAGCAGCTCCCGTAGAGAGATAGAGACCCAGTACTTC. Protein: CASSSRREIETQYF.

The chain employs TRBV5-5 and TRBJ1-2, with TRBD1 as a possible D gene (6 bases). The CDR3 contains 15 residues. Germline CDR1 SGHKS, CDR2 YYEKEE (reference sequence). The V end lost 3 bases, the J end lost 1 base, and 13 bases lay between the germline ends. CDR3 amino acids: CASSSFKGDNYGYTF. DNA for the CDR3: TGTGCCAGCAGCTCGTTTAAGGGGGATAACTATGGCTACACCTTC. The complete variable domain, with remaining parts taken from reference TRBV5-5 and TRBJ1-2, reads DAGVTQSPTHLIKTRGQQVTLRCSPISGHKSVSWYQQVLGQGPQFIFQYYEKEERGRGNFPDRFSARQFPNYSSELNVNALLLGDSALYLCASSSFKGDNYGYTFGSGTRLTVV.

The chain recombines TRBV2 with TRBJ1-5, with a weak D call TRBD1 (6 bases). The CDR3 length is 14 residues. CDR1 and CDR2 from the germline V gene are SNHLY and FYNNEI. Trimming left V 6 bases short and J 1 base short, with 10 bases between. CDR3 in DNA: TGTGCCAGCAGCGGACAGTTCAGCAATCAGCCCCAGCATTTT. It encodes CASSGQFSNQPQHF.

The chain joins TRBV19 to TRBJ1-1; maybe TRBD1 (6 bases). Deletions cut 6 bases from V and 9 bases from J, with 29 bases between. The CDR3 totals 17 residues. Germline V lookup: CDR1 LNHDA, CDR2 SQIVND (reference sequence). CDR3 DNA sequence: TGTGCCAGTAGCTACCAGCCGACAGGCACATTGACTGTAAAAGCTTTCTTT. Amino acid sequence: CASSYQPTGTLTVKAFF.

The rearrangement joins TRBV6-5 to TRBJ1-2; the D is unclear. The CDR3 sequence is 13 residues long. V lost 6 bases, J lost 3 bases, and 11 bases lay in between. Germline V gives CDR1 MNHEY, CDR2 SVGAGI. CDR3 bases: TGTGCCAGCAGCCGGGCGGGTGACTATGGCTACACCTTC. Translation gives CASSRAGDYGYTF.

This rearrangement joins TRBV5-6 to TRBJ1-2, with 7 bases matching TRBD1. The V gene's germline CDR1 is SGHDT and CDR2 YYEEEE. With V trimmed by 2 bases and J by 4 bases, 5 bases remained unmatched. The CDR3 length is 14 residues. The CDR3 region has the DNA TGTGCCAGCAGCTTTACAGGGGATGGCTATGGCTACACCTTC. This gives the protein CASSFTGDGYGYTF.